Listed here are 3 T cell receptor beta chains from one sample, sequenced in a study of T-cell reconstitution after alpha-beta-depleted transplantation in children. Unique molecular identifiers were incorporated during preparation of the TCRbeta library. TCRdb reprocessed the PCR reads via MiXCR and lists one record per CDR3 protein. The sample includes hundreds of thousands of distinct CDR3 sequences, around 15% of them seen just once. The sequenced sample was PBMCs, mostly from graft donor cells, obtained 360 days after TCRalphabeta/CD19-depleted stem cell transplant. The receptors originated from a male patient between 5 and 17 years old who had a stem cell transplant for acute lymphoblastic leukemia, so the T cells may come from the graft donor.

V and J are TRBV7-3 and TRBJ2-2; tentatively, D is TRBD1 (6 bases). V lost 0 bases to trimming and J lost 7 bases, with 9 bases between them. Germline V gene sequence: CDR1 SGHTA, CDR2 FQGTGA. CDR3 length: 14 amino acids. CDR3 DNA sequence: TGTGCCAGCAGCTTAACCCAGGGGATCGGGGAGCTGTTTTTT. It yields the protein CASSLTQGIGELFF.

This clonotype was counted a few times. This sequence joins TRBV29-1 and TRBJ1-1; a weak D match, TRBD1 (5 bases). CDR1 SQVTM and CDR2 ANQGSEA come from the germline V gene. Trimming cost V 0 bases and J 6 bases, with 17 bases left between them. The CDR3 length is 15 residues. The CDR3 sequence: CSVEERGSRGPEAFF. The CDR3 DNA is TGCAGCGTTGAAGAACGCGGGAGTAGGGGCCCTGAAGCTTTCTTT.

The chain recombines TRBV2 with TRBJ2-2; D uncertain. CDR3 length: 11 residues. The ends were cut back, 1 base at V and 7 bases at J, with 1 base in the middle. The germline V gene has CDR1 SNHLY and CDR2 FYNNEI. The CDR3 spells CASSEVGELFF. The CDR3 coding sequence is TGTGCCAGCAGTGAAGTCGGGGAGCTGTTTTTT.